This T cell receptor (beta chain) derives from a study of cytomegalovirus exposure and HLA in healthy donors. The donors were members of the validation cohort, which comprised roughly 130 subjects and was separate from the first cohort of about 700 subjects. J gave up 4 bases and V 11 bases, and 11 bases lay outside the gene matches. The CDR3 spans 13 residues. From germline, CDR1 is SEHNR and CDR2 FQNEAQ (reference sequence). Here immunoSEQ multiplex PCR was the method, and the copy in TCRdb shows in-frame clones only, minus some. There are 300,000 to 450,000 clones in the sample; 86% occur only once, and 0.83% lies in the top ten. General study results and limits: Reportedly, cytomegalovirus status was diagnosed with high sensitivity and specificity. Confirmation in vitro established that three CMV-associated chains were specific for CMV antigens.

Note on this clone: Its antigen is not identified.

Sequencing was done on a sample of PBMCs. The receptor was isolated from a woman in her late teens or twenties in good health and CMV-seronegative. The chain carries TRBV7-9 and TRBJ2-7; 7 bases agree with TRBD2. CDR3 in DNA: TGTGCCTCCCTGGGGAGGGATTCATACGAGCAGTACTTC. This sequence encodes CASLGRDSYEQYF.